Below, one T cell receptor beta chain is given with its context. No antigen is known for it. The sample holds no much larger clone one base away, and base qualities are not on file. Immunologically healthy infants undergoing open corrective cardiac surgery for congenital heart defects in Finland were used as donors. During surgery, a small about 0.5-1 mL aliquot of peripheral blood was collected from four of the eight donors. For the blood samples, genomic DNA was extracted from all available leukocytes instead of from a set number of cells. ACK lysis buffer was used to remove erythrocytes from the blood, and the remaining leukocytes were kept as pellets at -70 degrees C. Genomic DNA was extracted from frozen cell pellets with a QIAsymphony instrument. This sample is drawn from a study of human thymus T cells (dated by TCRdb to 2018 to 2020). Some background on the complete study: The study described the TCR alpha and beta repertoires in under 10 infant thymus samples and a few matching peripheral blood samples. Donor ages ranging from roughly 6 to 244 days were recorded, and 5 or 6 male and a couple of female infants were included in the cohort.

The immunoSEQ multiplex PCR assay was used to amplify the TCRB and TCRAD loci from a standardized quantity of quality-controlled genomic DNA. The amplicons spanned the V(D)J region and were long enough to cover the CDR3 and allow V and J genes to be identified. Through the commercial immunoSEQ service, the amplicons were sequenced on an Illumina platform. In the source study's methods: Primer bias and sequencing errors were corrected as previously described, and TCRAD and TCRB definitions were based on the IMGT database. The repertoires were analysed using immunoSEQ Analyzer 3.0 and VDJTools for basic statistics, V/J segment usage, diversity estimates, rarefaction and pairwise overlap. To estimate diversity, the Chao1, ChaoE, Efron-Thisted, Shannon and inverse Simpson indices were applied, and diversity was also estimated on datasets down-sampled to the smallest sample. Repertoire overlap was assessed by strict matching of CDR3 nucleotide sequence, V gene and J gene, and clustering was done by Jaccard-based multidimensional scaling. The source is immuneACCESS, and TCRdb retained only in-frame sequences with V and J called. Part of the clones is not carried over; for the studies checked, unresolved V genes explain less than half of this, and the remainder is unexplained. Clonal size and the V and J genes are those of that table, whereas D and trimming came from the DNA. The sample table holds under 70,000 clones, of which around 94% were seen once. The ten largest clones capture 5.5% to 7% of the sample.

Beyond this particular receptor, the publication reports: On average, thymus samples gave 650,000 to 1,000,000 unique TCRB clonotypes, whereas blood samples gave about 84,000. Both the thymic and the peripheral blood repertoires appeared to show biased V and J gene segment usage.

For CDR1 and CDR2, the germline V gene lists LGHNA and YNFKEQ. V lost 3 bases and J lost 7 bases; the stretch between them is 13 bases long. Counted from cysteine to phenylalanine, this CDR3 has 15 amino acids. Only the CDR3 DNA stays, 45 bases, in frame from base 1. The sample consisted of blood. The receptor comes from a boy younger than two with a congenital heart defect but otherwise immunologically healthy. The chain links TRBV4-2 with TRBJ1-6, with the D gene uncertain. The nucleotide sequence is TGTGCCAGCAGCCAGGTCGCTTTAGGAAATTCACCCCTCCACTTT. Its product reads: CASSQVALGNSPLHF.